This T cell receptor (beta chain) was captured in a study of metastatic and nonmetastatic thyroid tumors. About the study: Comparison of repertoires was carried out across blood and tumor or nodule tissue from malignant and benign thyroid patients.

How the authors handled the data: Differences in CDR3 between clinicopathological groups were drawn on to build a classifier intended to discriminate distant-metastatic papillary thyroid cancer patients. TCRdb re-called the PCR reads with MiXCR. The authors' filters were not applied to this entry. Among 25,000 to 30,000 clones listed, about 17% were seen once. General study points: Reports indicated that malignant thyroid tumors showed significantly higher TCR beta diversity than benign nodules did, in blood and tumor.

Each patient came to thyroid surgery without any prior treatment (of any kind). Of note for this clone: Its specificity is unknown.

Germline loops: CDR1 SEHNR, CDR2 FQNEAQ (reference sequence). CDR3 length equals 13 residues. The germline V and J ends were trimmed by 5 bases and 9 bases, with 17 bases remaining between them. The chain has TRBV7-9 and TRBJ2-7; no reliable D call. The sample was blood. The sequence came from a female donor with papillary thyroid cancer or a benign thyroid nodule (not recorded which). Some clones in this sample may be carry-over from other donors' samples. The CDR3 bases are TGTGCCAGCAGCCCAGTCACAAGGGATTCGCAGTACTTC. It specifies CASSPVTRDSQYF.